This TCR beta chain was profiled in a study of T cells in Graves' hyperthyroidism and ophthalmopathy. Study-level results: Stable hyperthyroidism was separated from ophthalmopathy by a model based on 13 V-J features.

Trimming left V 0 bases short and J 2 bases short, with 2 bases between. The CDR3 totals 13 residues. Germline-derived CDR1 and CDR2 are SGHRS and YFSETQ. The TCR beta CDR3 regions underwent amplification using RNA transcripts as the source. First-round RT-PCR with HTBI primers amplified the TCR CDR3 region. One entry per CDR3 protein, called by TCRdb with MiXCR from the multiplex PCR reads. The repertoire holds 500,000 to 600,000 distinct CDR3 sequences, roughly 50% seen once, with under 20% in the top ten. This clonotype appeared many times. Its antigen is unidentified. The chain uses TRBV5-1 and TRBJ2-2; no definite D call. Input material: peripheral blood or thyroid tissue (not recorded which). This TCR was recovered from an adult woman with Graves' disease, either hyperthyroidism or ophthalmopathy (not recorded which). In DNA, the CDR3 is TGCGCCAGCAGCTTGGATAACACCGGGGAGCTGTTTTTT. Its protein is CASSLDNTGELFF.